These 25 T cell receptor beta chains were sequenced from one sample in a study of T cells in Graves' hyperthyroidism and ophthalmopathy. There were TCR beta CDR3 regions amplified from RNA transcripts. The TCR CDR3 was amplified in a first-round RT-PCR using the HTBI primer set. TCRdb passed the multiplex PCR reads through MiXCR, listing each CDR3 protein once. The sample contains a few hundred thousand distinct CDR3 sequences, about 43% of which appear only once. Input material: peripheral blood or thyroid tissue (not recorded which). The source is an adult woman with Graves' disease, either hyperthyroidism or ophthalmopathy (not recorded which).

The V gene is TRBV27, the J gene TRBJ1-1; tentatively, D is TRBD1 (5 bases). Germline V CDR1 and CDR2: MNHEY, SMNVEV (reference sequence). V lost 5 bases and J lost 3, with 16 bases in between. The CDR3 totals 15 residues. The CDR3 bases are TGTGCCAGCAGTGAGGCAGGGCCTGAGGACACTGAAGCTTTCTTT. It yields the protein CASSEAGPEDTEAFF.

This clonotype was detected ten times or more. The chain links TRBV19 to TRBJ1-5, with D uncertain. This CDR3 contains 15 residues. The V gene's germline CDR1 is LNHDA and CDR2 SQIVND (reference sequence). The ends were cut back, 5 bases at V and 2 bases at J, with 13 bases in the middle. The CDR3 nucleotides read TGTGCCAGTAGTGTTCGCGGGCAGGGCAATCAGCCCCAGCATTTT. Translating it yields CASSVRGQGNQPQHF.

This clonotype has a handful of counts. The chain joins TRBV7-9 to TRBJ1-2; D gene uncertain. CDR1 is SEHNR and CDR2 is FQNEAQ in the germline V gene (reference sequence). This CDR3 is 15 amino acids long. V lost 1 base to trimming and J lost 2 bases, with 11 bases between them. CDR3 in DNA: TGTGCCAGCAGCTTAGAGTTTGGGAACAACTATGGCTACACCTTC. Its protein product is CASSLEFGNNYGYTF.

CDR3 DNA: TGTGCCATCAGTGAGCCGGGGCCTCTGCCCACTGAAGCTTTCTTT. It translates to CAISEPGPLPTEAFF. The J gene is TRBJ1-1, the V gene TRBV10-3; the D gene is possibly TRBD1 (5 bases). Trimming left V 2 bases short and J 4 bases short, with 14 bases between. The germline V gene encodes CDR1 ENHRY and CDR2 SYGVKD. The CDR3 loop spans 15 amino acids.

J is TRBJ1-2 and V is TRBV20-1; D is uncertain. The germline gives CDR1 DFQATT, CDR2 SNEGSKA (reference sequence). V was shortened by 5 bases and J by 4 bases, with 17 bases between the two germline ends. The CDR3 is 14 residues long. The CDR3 DNA reads as TGCAGTGCTCTTGGGGTAGGACTAACCTATGGCTACACCTTC. Amino acid sequence: CSALGVGLTYGYTF.

V and J are TRBV9 and TRBJ1-1; tentative D call: TRBD1 (5 bases). The germline CDR1 and CDR2 sequences are SGDLS and YYNGEE. V was cut by 5 bases and J by 9 bases, with 11 bases left in between. There are 11 residues in the CDR3. The CDR3 DNA is TGTGCCAGCAGTTCGGGGGTTCAAGCTTTCTTT. Protein product: CASSSGVQAFF.

The chain links TRBV12-3 or TRBV12-4 to TRBJ1-6; TRBD1 matches at 8 bases. The junction had 2 bases not matched to a gene; V was cut back by 3 bases and J by 7 bases. The CDR3 runs 14 residues. The CDR3 reads CASSFRQGNSPLHF. CDR3 bases: TGTGCCAGCAGTTTTCGACAGGGGAATTCACCCCTCCACTTT.

The CDR3 region is CSDESGGSSPLHF. In DNA, the CDR3 is TGCAGTGACGAGTCAGGGGGGAGTTCACCCCTCCACTTT. The chain employs TRBV20-1 and TRBJ1-6; the match to TRBD1 covers 7 bases. The CDR3 extends over 13 amino acids. Germline V gene data show CDR1 as DFQATT and CDR2 as SNEGSKA (reference sequence). The trim removed 7 bases at V and 9 bases at J, leaving 9 bases unmatched.

Here the CDR3 DNA reads TGTGCCAGCAGCGGACCTGCGCCTGGAAACACCATATATTTT. Protein: CASSGPAPGNTIYF. J is TRBJ1-3 and V is TRBV2, with D unclear. Germline CDR1 SNHLY, CDR2 FYNNEI. The CDR3 is 14 residues long. Trimming pared 6 bases from V and 2 bases from J, leaving 11 bases between.

This clonotype was seen at least ten times. The V and J genes are TRBV20-1 and TRBJ2-5; D is possibly TRBD1 or TRBD2 (6 bases each). The CDR3 is 14 amino acids. V gave up 6 bases and J gave up 5 bases, with 19 bases separating them. The V gene's germline CDR1 is DFQATT and CDR2 SNEGSKA (reference sequence). DNA for the CDR3: TGCAGTGCCGCCGCCTCGTGGAGGGGGGAGACCCAGTACTTC. Its protein is CSAAASWRGETQYF.

The chain couples TRBV6-5 to TRBJ1-1; a possible D gene is TRBD1 (5 bases). CDR1 and CDR2 (germline): MNHEY, SVGAGI. The V and J ends lost 7 bases and 8 bases respectively, with 14 bases between them. This CDR3 has 12 amino acids. The CDR3 coding sequence is TGTGCCAGCACCCGGCAGGGAATAGAAGCTTTCTTT. It translates to CASTRQGIEAFF.

This clonotype was observed many times. The chain combines TRBV29-1 with TRBJ1-2; D gene unclear. Germline V CDR1 and CDR2: SQVTM, ANQGSEA. V dropped 3 bases and J dropped 7 bases, with 6 bases sitting between them. CDR3 length: 10 residues. CDR3 sequence (DNA): TGCAGCGTTGAGCACTCTGGCTACACCTTC. It is translated as CSVEHSGYTF.

This clonotype was observed a handful of times. A much larger clone lies one base from this, so it may be a read error. In DNA, the CDR3 is TGTGCCAGCAGCTCACTACTACACTACGAGCAGTACTTC. Translated: CASSSLLHYEQYF. The chain links TRBV7-2 to TRBJ2-7; no clear D gene. The CDR3 is 13 amino acids. Germline V gives CDR1 SGHTA, CDR2 FQGNSA. V was shortened by 4 bases and J by 3 bases, with 10 bases between the two germline ends.

This clonotype came up many times. The genes are TRBV28 and TRBJ1-5; 8 nucleotides align to TRBD1. The CDR3 spans 17 residues. Germline CDR1 MDHEN, CDR2 SYDVKM. The ends lost 0 bases at V and 1 base at J; junction bases unmatched: 5. The CDR3 is CASSLWGTGNSNQPQHF. The CDR3 DNA is TGTGCCAGCAGTTTATGGGGGACAGGCAACAGCAATCAGCCCCAGCATTTT.

In its sample, this clonotype was seen many times. Sequence at one end of the junction differs from germline and may be a read error. V usage is TRBV5-1 and J usage is TRBJ2-5; D not certain. Germline V gives CDR1 SGHRS, CDR2 YFSETQ. The CDR3 is made up of 11 amino acids. The CDR3 region is CASSSRETQYF. In nucleotides, the CDR3 is TGTGCCAGCAGCTCGAGGGAGACCCAGTACTTC.

This clonotype was seen a handful of times. The V gene is TRBV27, the J gene TRBJ1-2; 7 bases line up with TRBD1. This CDR3 is built from 14 residues. Germline CDR1 reads MNHEY; CDR2 reads SMNVEV (reference sequence). The ends lost 3 bases at V and 8 bases at J; junction bases unmatched: 9. The CDR3: CASSFRGGAGGYTF. CDR3 coding DNA: TGTGCCAGCAGTTTTAGAGGGGGCGCAGGCGGCTACACCTTC.

The chain employs TRBV6-6 and TRBJ1-2, with D unresolved. The germline V gene has CDR1 MNHNY and CDR2 SVGAGI (reference sequence). Trimming stripped 11 bases from V and 4 bases from J, with 8 bases between. The CDR3 loop spans 10 amino acids. The CDR3 DNA sequence: TGTGCCGGGGTTTCCTATGGCTACACCTTC. Its translation is CAGVSYGYTF.

Turning to this clonotype: Likely a read error: the CDR3 ends without its conserved phenylalanine or tryptophan. The V call is TRBV2, the J call TRBJ1-2, with TRBD1 as a possible D gene (6 bases). The V end lost 7 bases, the J end lost 3 bases, and 15 bases lay between the germline ends. CDR1 SNHLY and CDR2 FYNNEI come from the germline V gene. This CDR3 has 14 amino acids. CDR3 sequence (DNA): TGTGCCAGCAAGGCCGACAGGCCTTACTATGGCTACACCCTC. It encodes CASKADRPYYGYTL.

This rearrangement joins TRBV7-9 to TRBJ1-2; tentatively, D is TRBD1 (6 bases). CDR1 is SEHNR and CDR2 is FQNEAQ in the germline V gene (reference sequence). Deletions cut 5 bases from V and 7 bases from J, with 11 bases between. The CDR3 sequence is 12 residues long. The CDR3 DNA reads as TGTGCCAGCAGCCTTAACAGGGTTGGCTACACCTTC. Translated, it gives CASSLNRVGYTF.

The rearrangement uses TRBV29-1 and TRBJ1-1, with 7 bases aligning to TRBD1. The CDR3 extends over 13 amino acids. The germline CDR1 and CDR2 sequences are SQVTM and ANQGSEA. V dropped 4 bases and J dropped 1; count of bases not matched to a gene: 3. The CDR3, as DNA: TGCAGCGTTGCGGGACAGAAGAACACTGAAGCTTTCTTT. It is translated as CSVAGQKNTEAFF. Variable domain in full (rest from reference TRBV29-1 and TRBJ1-1): SAVISQKPSRDICQRGTSLTIQCQVDSQVTMMFWYRQQPGQSLTLIATANQGSEATYESGFVIDKFPISRPNLTFSTLTVSNMSPEDSSIYLCSVAGQKNTEAFFGQGTRLTVV.

The table lists this clonotype with a few counts. The chain links TRBV7-9 to TRBJ2-6, with D maybe TRBD1 (6 bases). The CDR3 contains 15 residues. Germline lookup yields CDR1 SEHNR and CDR2 FQNEAQ (reference sequence). The V end was cut by 4 bases, the J end by 1 base, with 8 bases between. CDR3 nucleotides: TGTGCCAGCAGCTCCGGGACATCTGGGGCCAACGTCCTGACTTTC. It specifies CASSSGTSGANVLTF.

This clonotype was counted ten times or more. The V call is TRBV19, the J call TRBJ2-7; D remains unclear. Germline V gene sequence: CDR1 LNHDA, CDR2 SQIVND (reference sequence). The CDR3 totals 14 residues. Trimming cost V 3 bases and J 6 bases, with 15 bases left between them. CDR3 coding DNA: TGTGCCAGTAGTATCGGGCAGGATTTCTCCGAGCAGTACTTC. Translation gives CASSIGQDFSEQYF.

The CDR3 region is CASSESSVSGELFF. DNA of the CDR3: TGCGCCAGCAGTGAGTCTTCGGTTAGCGGGGAGCTGTTTTTT. This chain connects TRBV10-2 to TRBJ2-2; D gene uncertain. Between the trimmed V and J ends, which lost 0 bases and 7 bases, there was a span of 9 bases. The CDR3 runs 14 residues. Germline CDR1 reads WSHSY; CDR2 reads SAAADI.

V is TRBV7-3 and J is TRBJ1-1; D may be TRBD1 (6 bases). Trimming left V 8 bases short and J 1 base short, with 20 bases between. The CDR3 contains 16 residues. Germline V gene data show CDR1 as SGHTA and CDR2 as FQGTGA. For the CDR3, the DNA is TGTGCCAGCTCACCACAAGTATCAGGGGCGAACACTGAAGCTTTCTTT. Residues: CASSPQVSGANTEAFF.

This clonotype was picked up many times. This chain links TRBV28 with TRBJ2-5; D might be TRBD2 (5 bases). The CDR3 sequence is 16 residues long. The germline CDR1 and CDR2 sequences are MDHEN and SYDVKM. Trimming took off 8 bases at V and 2 bases at J, with 21 bases between the two ends. The CDR3 loop reads CASGRRLGGGQETQYF. The DNA for the CDR3 is TGTGCCAGCGGCCGTCGTCTAGGTGGCGGGCAAGAGACCCAGTACTTC. The full variable domain, completed using reference TRBV28 and TRBJ2-5, is DVKVTQSSRYLVKRTGEKVFLECVQDMDHENMFWYRQDPGLGLRLIYFSYDVKMKEKGDIPEGYSVSREKKERFSLILESASTNQTSMYLCASGRRLGGGQETQYFGPGTRLLVL.